The 25 T cell receptor beta chains presented below share a single source sample, sequenced in a study of blood T cells in healthy people across ages. PCR was performed a second time for about 7 to 12 cycles using a sample-barcoded 5' primer and a J-beta primer mix. TCRdb re-called the 5' RACE reads through MiXCR, storing one row per CDR3 protein. The repertoire holds around 1,000,000 distinct CDR3 sequences, with roughly a quarter as singletons. These data were likewise used in another study, on T cells of mothers and their children.

Sequences were obtained from blood. The receptors were sampled from a girl between 2 and 10 years old in good health.

This clonotype was detected only a few times. The V gene is TRBV28, the J gene TRBJ2-5; D unresolved. This CDR3 has 13 residues. CDR1 is MDHEN and CDR2 is SYDVKM in the germline V gene. With 5 bases removed from V and 2 bases from J, the gap between germline ends came to 9 bases. CDR3 DNA sequence: TGTGCCAGCAGTCAACTCATACAAGAGACCCAGTACTTC. As protein: CASSQLIQETQYF.

This chain links TRBV7-2 with TRBJ2-7; the D is unclear. Germline lookup yields CDR1 SGHTA and CDR2 FQGNSA. The CDR3 consists of 14 residues. V lost 1 base, J lost 5 bases, and 12 bases lay in between. CDR3 in amino acids: CASSLVVVSHEQYF. The CDR3 nucleotides are TGTGCCAGCAGCTTAGTTGTGGTCAGCCACGAGCAGTACTTC.

There are a few counts of this clonotype. The chain recombines TRBV28 with TRBJ2-3; the D is unclear. The length of the CDR3 is 14 residues. From germline, CDR1 is MDHEN and CDR2 SYDVKM. The V end lost 9 bases, the J end lost 4 bases, and 17 bases lay between the germline ends. DNA for the CDR3: TGTGCCAGTACTGGAAGTAACGCGCCAGATACGCAGTATTTT. Protein: CASTGSNAPDTQYF.

The rearrangement uses TRBV6-5 and TRBJ2-1, with D perhaps being TRBD1 or TRBD2 (5 bases each). The V end was cut by 1 base, the J end by 5 bases, with 12 bases between. The CDR3 runs 15 residues. From germline, CDR1 is MNHEY and CDR2 SVGAGI. The CDR3 sequence is CASSYFVGVNNEQFF. The CDR3 nucleotides read TGTGCCAGCAGTTACTTCGTGGGGGTTAACAATGAGCAGTTCTTC.

V usage is TRBV4-1 and J usage is TRBJ2-5; 11 bases line up with TRBD2. The V gene's germline CDR1 is MGHRA and CDR2 YSYEKL. Trimming at V came to 4 bases and at J to 11 bases, leaving 9 bases not matched to a gene. The CDR3 covers 14 residues. CDR3 protein: CASSPKLAGVEQYF. The CDR3 nucleotides are TGCGCCAGCAGCCCTAAACTAGCGGGAGTAGAGCAGTACTTC.

In its sample, this clonotype was seen a few times. This chain uses TRBV20-1 with TRBJ1-4, with D unresolved. Germline-derived CDR1 and CDR2 are DFQATT and SNEGSKA (reference sequence). The V end was cut by 7 bases, the J end by 8 bases, with 8 bases between. This CDR3 spans 10 amino acids. CDR3 protein: CSVQQEKLFF. The CDR3 DNA reads TGCAGTGTTCAACAGGAAAAACTGTTTTTT.

This chain links TRBV13 with TRBJ1-2; D may be TRBD1 (5 bases). V lost 2 bases, J lost 3 bases, and 10 bases lay in between. The CDR3 has 14 amino acids. Germline V lookup: CDR1 PRHDT, CDR2 FYEKMQ (reference sequence). CDR3 protein: CASSLSPGDYGYTF. DNA of the CDR3: TGTGCCAGCAGCTTAAGCCCGGGGGACTATGGCTACACCTTC.

This clonotype was picked up a small number of times. The V and J genes are TRBV10-3 and TRBJ2-5; no clear D gene. The CDR3 extends over 13 amino acids. V was trimmed by 6 bases and J by 5 bases, leaving 13 bases between them. Germline assignment: CDR1 ENHRY and CDR2 SYGVKD. Written as DNA, the CDR3 is TGTGCCATCAGAGGACCCCGAGCGGAGACCCAGTACTTC. This sequence encodes CAIRGPRAETQYF.

This clonotype was counted at least ten times. The V and J genes are TRBV7-9 and TRBJ1-1; D is possibly TRBD1 (5 bases). The length of the CDR3 is 14 residues. Germline V lookup: CDR1 SEHNR, CDR2 FQNEAQ (reference sequence). Trimming took 5 bases from V and 8 from J, leaving 18 bases between them. The CDR3 is CASSPLAGGVEAFF. DNA of the CDR3: TGTGCCAGCAGCCCTCTCGCCGGGGGTGTGGAAGCTTTCTTT.

This clonotype occurred many times. The V and J genes are TRBV15 and TRBJ1-4, with D tentatively TRBD1 (5 bases). Germline V gives CDR1 LNHNV, CDR2 YYDKDF (reference sequence). V dropped 0 bases and J dropped 0 bases, with 5 bases sitting between them. The CDR3 has 15 amino acids. CDR3 sequence reads: CATSREGATNEKLFF. The CDR3 bases are TGTGCCACCAGCAGAGAGGGGGCAACTAATGAAAAACTGTTTTTT.

This clonotype was counted a few times. V usage is TRBV27 and J usage is TRBJ1-2; possibly TRBD1 for D (5 bases). Germline lookup yields CDR1 MNHEY and CDR2 SMNVEV (reference sequence). The CDR3 loop spans 14 amino acids. V gave up 5 bases and J gave up 5 bases, with 15 bases separating them. CDR3 in amino acids: CASSRQGPLYGYTF. The CDR3 DNA sequence: TGTGCCAGCAGTCGTCAGGGTCCGCTATATGGCTACACCTTC.

Only a few counts were recorded for this clonotype. The chain employs TRBV7-2 and TRBJ2-7, with D perhaps matching TRBD2 (5 bases). Trimming stripped 6 bases from V and 5 bases from J, with 14 bases between. Germline V CDR1 and CDR2: SGHTA, FQGNSA. This CDR3 comprises 13 residues. Here the CDR3 reads CASSRRGINEQYF. Written as DNA, the CDR3 is TGTGCCAGCAGTCGTCGGGGTATCAACGAGCAGTACTTC.

This clonotype occurred a few times. This chain's CDR3 is CASSSTLRGGSYNEQFF. The CDR3 bases are TGCGCCAGCAGCTCCACCCTGCGGGGGGGCTCCTACAATGAGCAGTTCTTC. The V gene is TRBV5-1, the J gene TRBJ2-1; 9 nucleotides align to TRBD2. The CDR3 covers 17 residues. Trimming cost V 3 bases and J 0 bases; bases outside gene matches: 7. CDR1 is SGHRS, CDR2 YFSETQ, per germline.

This clonotype was picked up a small number of times. This chain joins TRBV6-5 and TRBJ1-1, with D perhaps matching TRBD1 (5 bases). Looked up from germline, CDR1 is MNHEY and CDR2 is SVGAGI. V lost 5 bases and J lost 1, with 14 bases in between. CDR3 length equals 15 residues. CDR3 bases: TGTGCCAGCAGTACAGGTGGTAGGGGGAACACTGAAGCTTTCTTT. It translates to CASSTGGRGNTEAFF.

The rearrangement links TRBV5-1 to TRBJ1-2, with D uncertain. The ends were cut back, 4 bases at V and 0 bases at J, with 10 bases in the middle. CDR1 and CDR2 from the germline V gene are SGHRS and YFSETQ. CDR3 size: 14 residues. The CDR3 DNA reads as TGCGCCAGCAGCCAGGACTGGGCTAACTATGGCTACACCTTC. Its translation is CASSQDWANYGYTF. Full variable domain (missing parts from reference TRBV5-1 and TRBJ1-2): KAGVTQTPRYLIKTRGQQVTLSCSPISGHRSVSWYQQTPGQGLQFLFEYFSETQRNKGNFPGRFSGRQFSNSRSEMNVSTLELGDSALYLCASSQDWANYGYTFGSGTRLTVV.

V usage is TRBV10-3 and J usage is TRBJ2-7, with TRBD1 matching 10 bases. V shed 3 bases, J shed 5 bases, and the junction held 4 bases outside the gene matches. Germline values: CDR1 ENHRY, CDR2 SYGVKD. The CDR3 runs 14 residues. CDR3 protein: CAISEAGTGDEQYF. The CDR3 bases are TGTGCCATCAGTGAAGCCGGGACAGGGGACGAGCAGTACTTC.

In its sample, this clonotype was seen a few times. The rearrangement links TRBV18 to TRBJ2-7, with D possibly TRBD1 on 6 matching bases. The CDR3 has 14 amino acids. Trimming cost V 8 bases and J 2 bases, with 16 bases left between them. Per germline, CDR1 KGHSH and CDR2 LQKENI. CDR3 residues: CASLNRESPYEQYF. For the CDR3, the DNA is TGTGCCAGCCTTAACAGGGAGAGTCCCTACGAGCAGTACTTC.

The V gene is TRBV29-1, the J gene TRBJ2-5, with D possibly being TRBD2 (5 bases). The end of the DNA aligns better with TRBJ2-7, so the J call may be wrong. The CDR3 runs 12 residues. The V gene's germline CDR1 is SQVTM and CDR2 ANQGSEA. CDR3 protein: CSAIVLVGEQYF. DNA of the CDR3: TGCAGCGCCATCGTACTAGTGGGCGAGCAGTACTTC.

CDR3 in DNA: TGTGCCAGCAGTTTAGAAAAGGGGAGGACTGAAGCTTTCTTT. It yields the protein CASSLEKGRTEAFF. This chain connects TRBV12-3 or TRBV12-4 to TRBJ1-1, with D possibly TRBD1 on 5 matching bases. V lost 1 base to trimming and J lost 5 bases, with 11 bases between them. The CDR3 has 14 residues.

This clonotype showed up just a few times. This chain uses TRBV6-1 with TRBJ2-3; D gene uncertain. CDR3 length equals 13 residues. Between the trimmed V and J ends, which lost 1 base and 4 bases, there was a span of 6 bases. Germline-derived CDR1 and CDR2 are MNHNS and SASEGT. The CDR3: CASSEVLPDTQYF. The CDR3 DNA is TGTGCCAGCAGTGAAGTCCTCCCAGATACGCAGTATTTT.

This clonotype was counted ten times or more. The chain combines TRBV29-1 with TRBJ2-5; tentative D call: TRBD2 (6 bases). Germline V CDR1 and CDR2: SQVTM, ANQGSEA. The CDR3 is 14 residues long. The V end was cut by 7 bases, the J end by 5 bases, with 20 bases between. This CDR3 is CSAGVLYSEETQYF. In nucleotides, the CDR3 is TGCAGCGCGGGGGTCCTGTACTCGGAGGAGACCCAGTACTTC.

The V gene is TRBV5-1, the J gene TRBJ2-5, with unresolved D. This CDR3 is 14 amino acids long. V shed 0 bases and J shed 11 bases, with 17 bases lying between them. CDR1 SGHRS and CDR2 YFSETQ come from the germline V gene. The CDR3 protein is CASSLGGPPPQQYF. CDR3 sequence (DNA): TGCGCCAGCAGCTTGGGTGGGCCTCCACCCCAACAGTACTTC.

The genes are TRBV6-6 and TRBJ1-5; D not resolved. The germline CDR1 and CDR2 sequences are MNHNY and SVGAGI (reference sequence). The CDR3 totals 14 residues. V shed 3 bases and J shed 3 bases, with 9 bases lying between them. This chain's CDR3 is CASSYKKPNQPQHF. DNA for the CDR3: TGTGCCAGCAGTTATAAGAAACCCAATCAGCCCCAGCATTTT.

This chain links TRBV5-1 with TRBJ2-1; tentative D call: TRBD2 (6 bases). Per the germline V gene, CDR1 is SGHRS and CDR2 is YFSETQ. Trimming took off 0 bases at V and 3 bases at J, with 13 bases between the two ends. This CDR3 contains 16 residues. CDR3 sequence (DNA): TGCGCCAGCAGCTTGGAGGAGGGTCCCGACTACAATGAGCAGTTCTTC. This gives the protein CASSLEEGPDYNEQFF.

There are a few counts of this clonotype. The chain carries TRBV4-1 and TRBJ1-6, with D tentatively TRBD1 (6 bases). Germline V lookup: CDR1 MGHRA, CDR2 YSYEKL. The CDR3 runs 16 residues. V lost 0 bases to trimming and J lost 6 bases, with 12 bases between them. The CDR3 DNA reads as TGCGCCAGCAGCCAAGAGGCAGGGGACATTAATTCACCCCTCCACTTT. Protein: CASSQEAGDINSPLHF.